These T cell receptor beta chains were read from a single sample in a study of Ad26.COV2.S vaccination and SARS-CoV-2 variants. Using immunoSEQ multiplex PCR, the repertoire was profiled, and TCRdb retains in-frame clones only, with some absent. Of 500,000 or so clones detected, roughly 89% appear once; the ten largest clones hold approximately 2.5%. This material consisted of peripheral blood, taken in a trial of Ad26.COV2.S vaccine versus placebo. The receptors stem from a person aged 18 to 59 who received the Ad26.COV2.S COVID-19 vaccine or a placebo. Both conserved end residues are part of each CDR3. A D gene is named only where the DNA matches it firmly. Size is omitted from some rows. Given values are once, few, many or a class for expanded clones.

D: -
size: few
V: TRBV7-2
J: TRBJ2-7
CDR3: CASGRVGAYEQYF
DNA: TGTGCCTCTGGTCGGGTAGGGGCCTACGAGCAGTACTTC

D: -
size: -
V: TRBV5-4
J: TRBJ1-1
CDR3: CASRKNRALNTEAFF
DNA: TGTGCCAGCAGAAAAAACAGGGCGCTGAACACTGAAGCTTTCTTT

D: -
size: -
V: TRBV11-2
J: TRBJ2-2
CDR3: CASSLDGWTGELFF
DNA: TGTGCCAGCAGCTTAGACGGATGGACCGGGGAGCTGTTTTTT

D: -
size: -
V: TRBV28
J: TRBJ2-1
CDR3: CASSLFVKAESYNEQFF
DNA: TGTGCCAGCAGTTTATTTGTTAAGGCTGAATCCTACAATGAGCAGTTCTTC

D: -
size: -
V: TRBV11-2
J: TRBJ1-1
CDR3: CASSLTVNTEAFF
DNA: TGTGCCAGCAGCTTGACAGTTAACACTGAAGCTTTCTTT

D: -
size: once
V: TRBV7-6
J: TRBJ2-3
CDR3: CASSRQGGSLTDTQYF
DNA: TGTGCCAGCAGCAGGCAGGGGGGGTCCCTCACAGATACGCAGTATTTT

D: TRBD2
size: -
V: TRBV24-1
J: TRBJ2-1
CDR3: CATSGTSGDSYNEQFF
DNA: TGTGCCACCAGTGGGACTAGCGGGGACTCCTACAATGAGCAGTTCTTC

D: -
size: -
V: TRBV6-5
J: TRBJ1-2
CDR3: CASSYSQGQSGYTF
DNA: TGTGCCAGCAGTTACTCCCAAGGACAGAGTGGCTACACCTTC

D: -
size: -
V: TRBV12-3/TRBV12-4
J: TRBJ1-6
CDR3: CASSPGGSPLHF
DNA: TGTGCCAGCAGCCCTGGAGGTTCACCCCTCCACTTT

D: -
size: -
V: TRBV2
J: TRBJ2-7
CDR3: CASSLQGLEQYF
DNA: TGTGCCAGCAGCCTACAGGGTCTCGAGCAGTACTTC

D: TRBD2
size: -
V: TRBV18
J: TRBJ2-1
CDR3: CASSLAGTSGSYNEQFF
DNA: TGTGCCAGCTCATTGGCCGGGACTAGCGGGAGCTACAATGAGCAGTTCTTC

D: TRBD2
size: -
V: TRBV30
J: TRBJ2-5
CDR3: CAWSLSGGGETQYF
DNA: TGTGCCTGGAGTCTTAGCGGGGGGGGAGAGACCCAGTACTTC

D: -
size: once
V: TRBV5-1
J: TRBJ1-2
CDR3: CASSSTPQGGDGYTF
DNA: TGCGCCAGCAGCTCTACTCCACAGGGCGGGGACGGCTACACCTTC

D: -
size: -
V: TRBV9
J: TRBJ2-1
CDR3: CASSVGRDNEQFF
DNA: TGTGCCAGCAGCGTAGGACGGGACAATGAGCAGTTCTTC

D: -
size: -
V: TRBV28
J: TRBJ2-1
CDR3: CASSRGWGAVNEQFF
DNA: TGTGCCAGCAGTAGGGGTTGGGGGGCCGTGAATGAGCAGTTCTTC

D: -
size: once
V: TRBV5-1
J: TRBJ1-6
CDR3: CASSLQGDRSPLHF
DNA: TGCGCCAGCAGCTTGCAGGGAGATCGATCACCCCTCCACTTT

D: -
size: -
V: TRBV5-5
J: TRBJ1-5
CDR3: CASSLTGIGSNQPQHF
DNA: TGTGCCAGCAGCTTGACCGGGATCGGTAGCAATCAGCCCCAGCATTTT

D: -
size: once
V: TRBV4-3
J: TRBJ1-1
CDR3: CASSVAWWMNTEAFF
DNA: TGCGCCAGCAGCGTAGCCTGGTGGATGAACACTGAAGCTTTCTTT